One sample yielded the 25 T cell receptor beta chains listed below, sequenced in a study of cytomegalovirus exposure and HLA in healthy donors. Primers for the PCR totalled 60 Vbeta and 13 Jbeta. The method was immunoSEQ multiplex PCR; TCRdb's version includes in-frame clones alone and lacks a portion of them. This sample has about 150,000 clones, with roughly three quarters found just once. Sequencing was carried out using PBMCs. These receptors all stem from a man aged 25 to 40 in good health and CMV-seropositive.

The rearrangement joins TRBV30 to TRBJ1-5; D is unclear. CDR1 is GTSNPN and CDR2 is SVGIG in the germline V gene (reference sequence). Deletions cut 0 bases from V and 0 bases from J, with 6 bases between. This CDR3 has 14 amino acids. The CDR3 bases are TGTGCCTGGAGTGTCAGGAATAGCAATCAGCCCCAGCATTTT. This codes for CAWSVRNSNQPQHF.

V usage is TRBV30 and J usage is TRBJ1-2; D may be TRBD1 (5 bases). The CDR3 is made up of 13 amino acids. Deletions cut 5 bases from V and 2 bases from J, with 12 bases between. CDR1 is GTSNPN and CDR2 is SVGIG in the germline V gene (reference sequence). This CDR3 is CAWGGHANYGYTF. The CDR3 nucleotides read TGTGCCTGGGGTGGACACGCGAACTATGGCTACACCTTC.

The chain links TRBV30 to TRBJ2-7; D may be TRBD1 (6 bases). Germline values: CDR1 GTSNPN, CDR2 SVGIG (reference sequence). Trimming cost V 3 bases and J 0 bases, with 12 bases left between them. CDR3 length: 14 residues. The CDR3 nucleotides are TGTGCCTGGAGGCCGAGGGGGAGCTCCTACGAGCAGTACTTC. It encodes CAWRPRGSSYEQYF. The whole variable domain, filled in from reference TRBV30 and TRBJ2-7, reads SQTIHQWPATLVQPVGSPLSLECTVEGTSNPNLYWYRQAAGRGLQLLFYSVGIGQISSEVPQNLSASRPQDRQFILSSKKLLLSDSGFYLCAWRPRGSSYEQYFGPGTRLTVT.

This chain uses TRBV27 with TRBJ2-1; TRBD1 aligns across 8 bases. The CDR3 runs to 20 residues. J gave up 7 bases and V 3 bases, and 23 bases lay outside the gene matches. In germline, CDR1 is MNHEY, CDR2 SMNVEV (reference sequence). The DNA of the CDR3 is TGTGCCAGCAGTTTCTCCGCTCCAATTACTGCAGGGGGCGGTGGGAATGAGCAGTTCTTC. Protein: CASSFSAPITAGGGGNEQFF.

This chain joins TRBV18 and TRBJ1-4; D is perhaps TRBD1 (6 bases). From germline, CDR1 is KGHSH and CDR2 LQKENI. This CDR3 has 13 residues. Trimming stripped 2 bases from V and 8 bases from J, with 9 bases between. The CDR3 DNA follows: TGTGCCAGCTCACCATCTACAGGGGAAAAACTGTTTTTT. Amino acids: CASSPSTGEKLFF.

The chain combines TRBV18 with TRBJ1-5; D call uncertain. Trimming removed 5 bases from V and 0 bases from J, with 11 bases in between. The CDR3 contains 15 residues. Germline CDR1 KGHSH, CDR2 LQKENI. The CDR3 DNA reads TGTGCCAGCTCAGGAGACGGACTTAGCAATCAGCCCCAGCATTTT. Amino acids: CASSGDGLSNQPQHF.

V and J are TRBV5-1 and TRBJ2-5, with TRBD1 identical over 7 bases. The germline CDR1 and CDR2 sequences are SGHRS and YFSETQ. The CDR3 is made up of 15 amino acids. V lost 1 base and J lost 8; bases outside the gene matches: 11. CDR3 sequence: CASSLTPEGASTQYF. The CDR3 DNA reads TGCGCCAGCAGCTTGACCCCCGAGGGGGCGTCAACCCAGTACTTC. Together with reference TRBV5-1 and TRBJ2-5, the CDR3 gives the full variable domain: KAGVTQTPRYLIKTRGQQVTLSCSPISGHRSVSWYQQTPGQGLQFLFEYFSETQRNKGNFPGRFSGRQFSNSRSEMNVSTLELGDSALYLCASSLTPEGASTQYFGPGTRLLVL.

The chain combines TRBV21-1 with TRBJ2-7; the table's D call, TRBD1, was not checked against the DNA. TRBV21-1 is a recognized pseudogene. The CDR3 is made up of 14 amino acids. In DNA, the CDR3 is TGTGCCAGCAGTCGCCAGGATGTCTCCTACGAGCAGTACTTC. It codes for CASSRQDVSYEQYF.

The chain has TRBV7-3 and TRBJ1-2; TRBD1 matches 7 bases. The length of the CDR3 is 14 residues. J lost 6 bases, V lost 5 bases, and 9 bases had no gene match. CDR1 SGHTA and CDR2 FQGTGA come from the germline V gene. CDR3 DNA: TGTGCCAGCAGCCCGACAGGGCCGGGTGATGGCTACACCTTC. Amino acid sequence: CASSPTGPGDGYTF.

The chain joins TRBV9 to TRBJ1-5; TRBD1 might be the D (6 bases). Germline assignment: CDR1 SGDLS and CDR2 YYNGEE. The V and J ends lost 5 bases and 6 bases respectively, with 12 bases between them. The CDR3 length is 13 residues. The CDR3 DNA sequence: TGTGCCAGCAGTGGGGGGGGCAGTCAGCCCCAGCATTTT. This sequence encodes CASSGGGSQPQHF.

The CDR3 is CASLIESDTEAFF. The CDR3, as DNA: TGTGCCAGCTTGATCGAATCGGACACTGAAGCTTTCTTT. The gene calls are TRBV2 and TRBJ1-1; no definite D call. CDR1 is SNHLY and CDR2 is FYNNEI in the germline V gene. The CDR3 totals 13 residues. Trimming stripped 8 bases from V and 3 bases from J, with 13 bases between.

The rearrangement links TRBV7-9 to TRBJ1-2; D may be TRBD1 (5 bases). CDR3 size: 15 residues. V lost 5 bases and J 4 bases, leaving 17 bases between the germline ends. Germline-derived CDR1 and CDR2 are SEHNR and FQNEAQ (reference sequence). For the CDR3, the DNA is TGTGCCAGCAGCCCCCCGGGCAGGGTGATCTATGGCTACACCTTC. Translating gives CASSPPGRVIYGYTF. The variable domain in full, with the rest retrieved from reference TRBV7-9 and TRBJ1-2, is DTGVSQNPRHKITKRGQNVTFRCDPISEHNRLYWYRQTLGQGPEFLTYFQNEAQLEKSRLLSDRFSAERPKGSFSTLEIQRTEQGDSAMYLCASSPPGRVIYGYTFGSGTRLTVV.

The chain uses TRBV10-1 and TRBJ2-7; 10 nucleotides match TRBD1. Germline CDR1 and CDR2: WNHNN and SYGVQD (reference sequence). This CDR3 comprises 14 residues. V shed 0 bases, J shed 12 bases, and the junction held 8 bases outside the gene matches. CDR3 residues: CASSESTGTGARYF. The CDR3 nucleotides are TGCGCCAGCAGTGAGTCAACCGGGACAGGGGCGAGGTACTTC.

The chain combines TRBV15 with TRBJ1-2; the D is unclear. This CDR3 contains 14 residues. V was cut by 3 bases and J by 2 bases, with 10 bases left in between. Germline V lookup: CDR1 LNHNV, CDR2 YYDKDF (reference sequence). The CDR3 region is CATSSPGKNYGYTF. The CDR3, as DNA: TGTGCCACCAGCAGCCCGGGTAAGAACTATGGCTACACCTTC.

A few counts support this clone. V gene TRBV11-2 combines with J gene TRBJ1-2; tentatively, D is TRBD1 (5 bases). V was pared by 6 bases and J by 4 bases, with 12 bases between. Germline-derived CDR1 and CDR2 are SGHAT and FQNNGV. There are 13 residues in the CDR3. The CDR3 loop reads CASRHAGVYGYTF. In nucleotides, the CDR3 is TGTGCCAGCAGACACGCGGGGGTCTATGGCTACACCTTC. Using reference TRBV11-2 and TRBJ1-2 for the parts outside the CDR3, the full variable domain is EAGVAQSPRYKIIEKRQSVAFWCNPISGHATLYWYQQILGQGPKLLIQFQNNGVVDDSQLPKDRFSAERLKGVDSTLKIQPAKLEDSAVYLCASRHAGVYGYTFGSGTRLTVV.

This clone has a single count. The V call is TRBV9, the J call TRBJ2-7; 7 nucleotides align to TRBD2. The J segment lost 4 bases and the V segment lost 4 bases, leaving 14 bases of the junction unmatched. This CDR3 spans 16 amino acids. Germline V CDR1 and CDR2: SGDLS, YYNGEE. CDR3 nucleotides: TGTGCCAGCAGCCCCATTGGGGGGACTACACTTTACGAGCAGTACTTC. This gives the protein CASSPIGGTTLYEQYF.

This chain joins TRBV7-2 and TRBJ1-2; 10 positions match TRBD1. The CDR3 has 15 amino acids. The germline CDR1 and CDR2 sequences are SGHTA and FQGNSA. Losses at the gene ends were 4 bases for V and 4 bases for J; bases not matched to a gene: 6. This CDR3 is CASSSTGGWGYGYTF. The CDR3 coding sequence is TGTGCCAGCAGCTCGACAGGGGGCTGGGGCTATGGCTACACCTTC.

In DNA form, the CDR3 reads TGTGCCAGCAGTTTAGCGGGAGTCGACTACGAGCAGTACTTC. Translation gives CASSLAGVDYEQYF. This chain joins TRBV6-1 and TRBJ2-7; 9 nucleotides agree with TRBD2. The J segment lost 3 bases and the V segment lost 5 bases, leaving 5 bases of the junction unmatched. The germline V gene has CDR1 MNHNS and CDR2 SASEGT. The CDR3 sequence is 14 residues long.

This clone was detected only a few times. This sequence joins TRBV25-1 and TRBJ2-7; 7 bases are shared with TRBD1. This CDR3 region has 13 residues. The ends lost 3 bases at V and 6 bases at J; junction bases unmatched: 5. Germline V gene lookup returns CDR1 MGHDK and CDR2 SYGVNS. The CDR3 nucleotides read TGTGCCAGCAGTGATTCACAGGGGACCGAGCAGTACTTC. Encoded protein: CASSDSQGTEQYF.

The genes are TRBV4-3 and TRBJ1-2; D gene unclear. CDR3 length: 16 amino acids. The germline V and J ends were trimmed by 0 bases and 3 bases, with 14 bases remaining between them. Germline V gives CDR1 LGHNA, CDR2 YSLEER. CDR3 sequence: CASSQDSTAVHYGYTF. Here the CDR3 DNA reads TGCGCCAGCAGCCAAGATAGCACGGCAGTCCACTATGGCTACACCTTC.

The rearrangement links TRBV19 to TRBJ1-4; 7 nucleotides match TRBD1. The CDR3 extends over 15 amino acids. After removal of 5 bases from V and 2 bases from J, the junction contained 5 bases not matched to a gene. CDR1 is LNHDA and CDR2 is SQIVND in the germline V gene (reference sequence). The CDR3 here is CASSDRQGTNEKLFF. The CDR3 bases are TGTGCCAGTAGTGACCGACAGGGCACTAATGAAAAACTGTTTTTT.

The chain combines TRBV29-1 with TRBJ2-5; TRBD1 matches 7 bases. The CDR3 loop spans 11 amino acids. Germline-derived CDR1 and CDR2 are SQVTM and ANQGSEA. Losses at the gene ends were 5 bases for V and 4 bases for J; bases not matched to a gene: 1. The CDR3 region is CSVRGRETQYF. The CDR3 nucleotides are TGCAGCGTTAGGGGGCGAGAGACCCAGTACTTC.

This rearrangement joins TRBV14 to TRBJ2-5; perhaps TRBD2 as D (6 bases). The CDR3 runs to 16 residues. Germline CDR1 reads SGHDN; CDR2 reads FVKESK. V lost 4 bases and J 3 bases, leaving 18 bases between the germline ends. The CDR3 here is CASSPIGTWGEETQYF. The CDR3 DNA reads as TGTGCCAGCAGCCCTATAGGGACTTGGGGCGAAGAGACCCAGTACTTC.

The CDR3 sequence is CASGITPQGVRTDTQYF. In nucleotides, the CDR3 is TGCGCCAGCGGCATCACCCCCCAGGGGGTTCGGACAGATACGCAGTATTTT. This sequence joins TRBV5-1 and TRBJ2-3; 7 bases map to TRBD1. This CDR3 spans 17 amino acids. Germline assignment: CDR1 SGHRS and CDR2 YFSETQ. V shed 7 bases and J 3 bases; nucleotides not matched to a gene: 17.

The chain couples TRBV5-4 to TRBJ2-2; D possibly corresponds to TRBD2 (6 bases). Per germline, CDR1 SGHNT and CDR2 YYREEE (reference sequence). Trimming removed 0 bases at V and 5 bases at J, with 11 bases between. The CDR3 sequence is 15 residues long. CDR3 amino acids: CASSLAGVVTGELFF. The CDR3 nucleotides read TGTGCCAGCAGCTTGGCGGGAGTGGTGACCGGGGAGCTGTTTTTT. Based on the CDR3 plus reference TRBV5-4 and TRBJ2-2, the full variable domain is ETGVTQSPTHLIKTRGQQVTLRCSSQSGHNTVSWYQQALGQGPQFIFQYYREEENGRGNFPPRFSGLQFPNYSSELNVNALELDDSALYLCASSLAGVVTGELFFGEGSRLTVL.